The present entry profiles one T cell receptor (beta chain) with its context. This sample stems from a study of cytomegalovirus exposure and HLA in healthy donors. Some clones are missing from TCRdb's copy, which holds only in-frame ones; the method was immunoSEQ multiplex PCR. This table has about 220,000 clones, 87% appearing once. The germline CDR1 and CDR2 sequences are SQVTM and ANQGSEA. Trimming took off 6 bases at V and 2 bases at J, with 13 bases between the two ends. This CDR3 contains 13 residues. The chain couples TRBV29-1 to TRBJ1-2, with D maybe TRBD1 (5 bases). This sequence originates from a man aged 18 to 29 in good health and CMV-seronegative. Source material: PBMCs. The chain's CDR3 is CSVTGLSNYGYTF. The DNA for the CDR3 is TGCAGCGTGACGGGACTCTCGAACTATGGCTACACCTTC.